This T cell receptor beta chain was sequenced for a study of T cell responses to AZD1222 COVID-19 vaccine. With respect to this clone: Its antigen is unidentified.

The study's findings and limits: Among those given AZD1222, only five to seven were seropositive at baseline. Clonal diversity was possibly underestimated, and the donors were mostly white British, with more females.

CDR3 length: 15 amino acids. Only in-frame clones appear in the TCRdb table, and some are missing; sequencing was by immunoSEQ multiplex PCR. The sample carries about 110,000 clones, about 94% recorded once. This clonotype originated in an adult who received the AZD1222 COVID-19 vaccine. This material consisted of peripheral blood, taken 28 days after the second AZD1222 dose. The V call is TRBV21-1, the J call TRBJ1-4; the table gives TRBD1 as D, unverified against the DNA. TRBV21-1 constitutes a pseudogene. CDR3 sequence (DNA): TGTGCCAGCAGCAAACTCAACAGGGGTAATGAAAAACTGTTTTTT. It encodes CASSKLNRGNEKLFF.